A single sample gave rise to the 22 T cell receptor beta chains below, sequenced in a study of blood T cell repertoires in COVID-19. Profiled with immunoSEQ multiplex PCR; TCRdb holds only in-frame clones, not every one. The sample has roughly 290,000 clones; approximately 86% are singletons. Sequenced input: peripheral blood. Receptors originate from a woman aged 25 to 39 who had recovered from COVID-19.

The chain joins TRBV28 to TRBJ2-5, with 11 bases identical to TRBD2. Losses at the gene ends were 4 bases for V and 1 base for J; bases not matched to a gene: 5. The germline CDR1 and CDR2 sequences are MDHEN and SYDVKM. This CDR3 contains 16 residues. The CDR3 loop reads CASSWGLAVLQETQYF. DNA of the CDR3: TGTGCCAGCAGTTGGGGACTAGCGGTCCTCCAAGAGACCCAGTACTTC.

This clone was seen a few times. CDR3 sequence (DNA): TGTGCCAGCAGCTTAGTACTAGCGGGAGGGCCCGGGGAGCTGTTTTTT. Translated: CASSLVLAGGPGELFF. The chain joins TRBV7-2 to TRBJ2-2, with 13 bases lining up with TRBD2. The CDR3 is 16 residues long. In germline, CDR1 is SGHTA, CDR2 FQGNSA. V gave up 1 base and J gave up 6 bases; unmatched junction bases: 2.

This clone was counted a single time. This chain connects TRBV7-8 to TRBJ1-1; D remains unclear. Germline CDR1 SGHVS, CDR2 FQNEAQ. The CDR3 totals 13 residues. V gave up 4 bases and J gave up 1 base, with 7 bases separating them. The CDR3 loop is CASSSGENTEAFF. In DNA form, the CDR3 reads TGTGCCAGCAGCTCCGGAGAGAACACTGAAGCTTTCTTT.

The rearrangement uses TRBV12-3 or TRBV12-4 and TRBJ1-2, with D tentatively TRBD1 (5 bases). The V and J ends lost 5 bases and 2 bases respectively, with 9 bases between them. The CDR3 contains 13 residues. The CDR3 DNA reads TGTGCCAGCAGTACTGACAGAAACTATGGCTACACCTTC. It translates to CASSTDRNYGYTF.

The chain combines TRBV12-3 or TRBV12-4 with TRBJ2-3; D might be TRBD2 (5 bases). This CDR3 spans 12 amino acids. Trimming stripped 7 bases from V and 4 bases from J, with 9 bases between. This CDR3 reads CASTSSPDTQYF. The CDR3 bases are TGTGCCAGCACCTCTAGCCCAGATACGCAGTATTTT.

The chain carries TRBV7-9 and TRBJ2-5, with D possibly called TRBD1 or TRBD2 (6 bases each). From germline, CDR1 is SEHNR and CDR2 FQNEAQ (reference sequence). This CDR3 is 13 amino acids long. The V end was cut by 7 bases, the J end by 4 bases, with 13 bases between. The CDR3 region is CASTLGGVETQYF. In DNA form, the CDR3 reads TGTGCCAGCACGTTGGGGGGCGTAGAGACCCAGTACTTC.

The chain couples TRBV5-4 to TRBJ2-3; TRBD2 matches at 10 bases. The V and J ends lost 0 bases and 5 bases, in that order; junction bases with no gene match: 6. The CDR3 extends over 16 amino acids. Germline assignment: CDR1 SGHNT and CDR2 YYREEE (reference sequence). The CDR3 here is CASSLGLRTSGDTQYF. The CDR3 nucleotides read TGTGCCAGCAGCTTGGGGCTGAGGACTAGCGGAGATACGCAGTATTTT.

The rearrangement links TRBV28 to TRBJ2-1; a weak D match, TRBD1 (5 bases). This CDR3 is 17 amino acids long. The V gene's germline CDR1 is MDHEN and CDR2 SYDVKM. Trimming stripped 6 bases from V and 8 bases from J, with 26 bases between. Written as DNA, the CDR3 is TGTGCCAGCAGGTTCAGGGTTTCAGGGTTAATATTCGATGAGCAGTTCTTC. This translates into CASRFRVSGLIFDEQFF.

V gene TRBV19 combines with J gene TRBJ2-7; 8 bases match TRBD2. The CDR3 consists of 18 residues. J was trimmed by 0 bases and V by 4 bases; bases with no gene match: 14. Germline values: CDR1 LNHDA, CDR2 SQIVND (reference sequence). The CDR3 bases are TGTGCCAGTAGTAGCGGGGGGCGCGGCCAGCGGGGCTCCTACGAGCAGTACTTC. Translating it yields CASSSGGRGQRGSYEQYF.

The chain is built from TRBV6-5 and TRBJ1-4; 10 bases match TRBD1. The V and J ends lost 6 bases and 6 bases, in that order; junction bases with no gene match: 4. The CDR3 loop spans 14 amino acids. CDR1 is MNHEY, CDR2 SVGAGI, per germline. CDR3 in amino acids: CASRSGTGDEKLFF. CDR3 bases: TGTGCCAGCAGGTCCGGGACAGGGGATGAAAAACTGTTTTTT.

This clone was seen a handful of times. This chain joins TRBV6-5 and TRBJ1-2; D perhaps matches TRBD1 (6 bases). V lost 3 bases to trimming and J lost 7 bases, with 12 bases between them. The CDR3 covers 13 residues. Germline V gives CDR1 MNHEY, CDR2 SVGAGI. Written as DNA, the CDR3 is TGTGCCAGCAGTTATTTCCAGGGGAGTGGCTACACCTTC. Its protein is CASSYFQGSGYTF.

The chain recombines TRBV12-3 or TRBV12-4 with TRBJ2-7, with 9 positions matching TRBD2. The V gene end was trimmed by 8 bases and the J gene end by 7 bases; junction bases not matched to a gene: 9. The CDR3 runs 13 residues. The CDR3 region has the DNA TGTGCCAGCGCGACTAGCGGTTCGGGGGAGCAGTACTTC. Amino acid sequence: CASATSGSGEQYF.

CDR3 region: CASSIGAGGRETQYF. In DNA form, the CDR3 reads TGTGCCAGTAGTATCGGGGCGGGGGGGCGTGAGACCCAGTACTTC. The genes are TRBV19 and TRBJ2-5, with 9 bases that match TRBD2. Trimming cost V 3 bases and J 5 bases; bases outside gene matches: 7. This CDR3 is built from 15 residues. The germline V gene encodes CDR1 LNHDA and CDR2 SQIVND (reference sequence).

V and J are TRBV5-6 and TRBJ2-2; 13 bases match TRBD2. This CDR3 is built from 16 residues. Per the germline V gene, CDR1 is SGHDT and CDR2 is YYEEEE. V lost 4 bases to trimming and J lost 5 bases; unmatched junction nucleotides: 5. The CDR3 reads CASSLQTSGGTGELFF. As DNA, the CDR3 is TGTGCCAGCAGCCTTCAGACTAGCGGGGGGACCGGGGAGCTGTTTTTT. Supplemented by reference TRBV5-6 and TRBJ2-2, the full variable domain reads DAGVTQSPTHLIKTRGQQVTLRCSPKSGHDTVSWYQQALGQGPQFIFQYYEEEERQRGNFPDRFSGHQFPNYSSELNVNALLLGDSALYLCASSLQTSGGTGELFFGEGSRLTVL.

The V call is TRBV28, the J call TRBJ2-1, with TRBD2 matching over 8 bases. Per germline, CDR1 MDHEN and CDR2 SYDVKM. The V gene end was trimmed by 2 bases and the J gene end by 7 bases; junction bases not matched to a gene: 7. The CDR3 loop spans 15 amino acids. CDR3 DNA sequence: TGTGCCAGCAGTTTACACGGGGGGGTTAGGAATGAGCAGTTCTTC. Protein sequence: CASSLHGGVRNEQFF.

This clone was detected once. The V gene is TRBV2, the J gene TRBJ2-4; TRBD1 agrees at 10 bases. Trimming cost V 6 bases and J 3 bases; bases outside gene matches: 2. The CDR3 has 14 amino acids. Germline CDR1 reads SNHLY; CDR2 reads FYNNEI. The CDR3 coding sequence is TGTGCCAGCAGGGGACAGGGGAACAAAAACATTCAGTACTTC. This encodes CASRGQGNKNIQYF.

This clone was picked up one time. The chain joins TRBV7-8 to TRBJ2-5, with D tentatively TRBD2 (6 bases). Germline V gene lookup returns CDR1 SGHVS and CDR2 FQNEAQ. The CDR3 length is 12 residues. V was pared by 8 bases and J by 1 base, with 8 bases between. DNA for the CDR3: TGTGCCAGCCTGGGACTCCAAGAGACCCAGTACTTC. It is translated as CASLGLQETQYF. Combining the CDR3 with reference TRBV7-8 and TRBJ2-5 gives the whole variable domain GAGVSQSPRYKVAKRGQDVALRCDPISGHVSLFWYQQALGQGPEFLTYFQNEAQLDKSGLPSDRFFAERPEGSVSTLKIQRTQQEDSAVYLCASLGLQETQYFGPGTRLLVL.

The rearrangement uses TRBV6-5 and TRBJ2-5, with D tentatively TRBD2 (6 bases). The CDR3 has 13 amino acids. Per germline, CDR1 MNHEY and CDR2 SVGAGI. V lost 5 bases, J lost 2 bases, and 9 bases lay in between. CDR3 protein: CASSRGGQETQYF. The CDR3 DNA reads TGTGCCAGCAGTCGGGGAGGACAAGAGACCCAGTACTTC.

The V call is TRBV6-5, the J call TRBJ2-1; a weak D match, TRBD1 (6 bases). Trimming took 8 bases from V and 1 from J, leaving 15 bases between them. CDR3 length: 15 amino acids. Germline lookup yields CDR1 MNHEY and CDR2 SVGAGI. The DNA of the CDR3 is TGTGCCAGCGCCCCTACAGGGCGGTCCTACAATGAGCAGTTCTTC. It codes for CASAPTGRSYNEQFF.

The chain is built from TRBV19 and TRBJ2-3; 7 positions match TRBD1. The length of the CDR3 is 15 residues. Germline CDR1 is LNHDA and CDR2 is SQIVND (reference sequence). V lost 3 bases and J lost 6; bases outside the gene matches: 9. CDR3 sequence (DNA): TGTGCCAGTAGTATGGACAGGTCCTACGGGGATACGCAGTATTTT. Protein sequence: CASSMDRSYGDTQYF.

DNA for the CDR3: TGTGCCAGCAGTGAACGGATTAGTCTAGACAGGGTCTATGGCTACACCTTC. Protein product: CASSERISLDRVYGYTF. The chain links TRBV6-1 to TRBJ1-2; the match to TRBD1 covers 7 bases. Trimming at V came to 2 bases and at J to 4 bases, leaving 13 bases not matched to a gene. This CDR3 spans 17 amino acids. Per the germline V gene, CDR1 is MNHNS and CDR2 is SASEGT.

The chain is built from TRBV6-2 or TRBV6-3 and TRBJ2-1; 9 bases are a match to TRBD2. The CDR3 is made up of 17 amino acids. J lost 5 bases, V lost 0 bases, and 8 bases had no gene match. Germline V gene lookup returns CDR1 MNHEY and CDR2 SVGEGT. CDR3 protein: CASSYSKNAGGDNEQFF. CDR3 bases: TGTGCCAGCAGTTACTCGAAAAACGCGGGAGGGGACAATGAGCAGTTCTTC.